Shown below are 5 T cell receptor beta chains from a single sample sequenced in a study of cytomegalovirus exposure and HLA in healthy donors. The data were produced by immunoSEQ multiplex PCR, yet TCRdb's version contains in-frame clones alone and is incomplete. The sample includes 300,000 to 400,000 clones, around 90% of them seen just once. Sequencing was carried out using PBMCs. The receptors were sampled from a man in his thirties or forties in good health and CMV-seronegative.

This chain connects TRBV7-2 to TRBJ1-5; D not certain. Germline CDR1 SGHTA, CDR2 FQGNSA. This CDR3 is built from 16 residues. V was shortened by 1 base and J by 0 bases, with 10 bases between the two germline ends. CDR3 in amino acids: CASSLGALGSNQPQHF. The CDR3 nucleotides read TGTGCCAGCAGCTTAGGGGCCCTGGGTAGCAATCAGCCCCAGCATTTT.

On this clone: Germline is not matched at one junction end, which may reflect a read error. This rearrangement joins TRBV5-8 to TRBJ1-4; D gene unclear. CDR3 size: 11 residues. Germline CDR1 is SGHTS and CDR2 is YDEGEE. CDR3 nucleotide sequence: TGTGCCAGCAGCTTGGGTTACAGTCCCCGGTTT. It translates to CASSLGYSPRF.

This sequence joins TRBV4-3 and TRBJ1-2; TRBD1 agrees at 8 bases. The germline V gene has CDR1 LGHNA and CDR2 YSLEER. This CDR3 spans 17 amino acids. V was clipped by 0 bases and J by 6 bases; unmatched bases: 12. The CDR3 sequence: CASSQDVPGGRLNGYTF. The CDR3 DNA reads TGCGCCAGCAGCCAAGACGTTCCAGGGGGCAGGTTAAATGGCTACACCTTC.

V is TRBV6-4 and J is TRBJ2-1; 13 bases fit TRBD2. The CDR3 extends over 15 amino acids. From germline, CDR1 is MRHNA and CDR2 SNTAGT. The trim removed 7 bases at V and 8 bases at J, leaving 8 bases unmatched. CDR3: CASKPRTSGGDEQFF. DNA of the CDR3: TGTGCCAGCAAACCCAGGACTAGCGGGGGTGATGAGCAGTTCTTC.

The chain links TRBV6-1 to TRBJ2-5; no clear D gene. Germline V gene sequence: CDR1 MNHNS, CDR2 SASEGT. The CDR3 spans 14 residues. The V gene lost 6 bases and the J gene lost 5 bases, with 16 bases spanning the gap. For the CDR3, the DNA is TGTGCCAGCAGGGTGGGCAGTCGGTACGAGACCCAGTACTTC. Translating gives CASRVGSRYETQYF.